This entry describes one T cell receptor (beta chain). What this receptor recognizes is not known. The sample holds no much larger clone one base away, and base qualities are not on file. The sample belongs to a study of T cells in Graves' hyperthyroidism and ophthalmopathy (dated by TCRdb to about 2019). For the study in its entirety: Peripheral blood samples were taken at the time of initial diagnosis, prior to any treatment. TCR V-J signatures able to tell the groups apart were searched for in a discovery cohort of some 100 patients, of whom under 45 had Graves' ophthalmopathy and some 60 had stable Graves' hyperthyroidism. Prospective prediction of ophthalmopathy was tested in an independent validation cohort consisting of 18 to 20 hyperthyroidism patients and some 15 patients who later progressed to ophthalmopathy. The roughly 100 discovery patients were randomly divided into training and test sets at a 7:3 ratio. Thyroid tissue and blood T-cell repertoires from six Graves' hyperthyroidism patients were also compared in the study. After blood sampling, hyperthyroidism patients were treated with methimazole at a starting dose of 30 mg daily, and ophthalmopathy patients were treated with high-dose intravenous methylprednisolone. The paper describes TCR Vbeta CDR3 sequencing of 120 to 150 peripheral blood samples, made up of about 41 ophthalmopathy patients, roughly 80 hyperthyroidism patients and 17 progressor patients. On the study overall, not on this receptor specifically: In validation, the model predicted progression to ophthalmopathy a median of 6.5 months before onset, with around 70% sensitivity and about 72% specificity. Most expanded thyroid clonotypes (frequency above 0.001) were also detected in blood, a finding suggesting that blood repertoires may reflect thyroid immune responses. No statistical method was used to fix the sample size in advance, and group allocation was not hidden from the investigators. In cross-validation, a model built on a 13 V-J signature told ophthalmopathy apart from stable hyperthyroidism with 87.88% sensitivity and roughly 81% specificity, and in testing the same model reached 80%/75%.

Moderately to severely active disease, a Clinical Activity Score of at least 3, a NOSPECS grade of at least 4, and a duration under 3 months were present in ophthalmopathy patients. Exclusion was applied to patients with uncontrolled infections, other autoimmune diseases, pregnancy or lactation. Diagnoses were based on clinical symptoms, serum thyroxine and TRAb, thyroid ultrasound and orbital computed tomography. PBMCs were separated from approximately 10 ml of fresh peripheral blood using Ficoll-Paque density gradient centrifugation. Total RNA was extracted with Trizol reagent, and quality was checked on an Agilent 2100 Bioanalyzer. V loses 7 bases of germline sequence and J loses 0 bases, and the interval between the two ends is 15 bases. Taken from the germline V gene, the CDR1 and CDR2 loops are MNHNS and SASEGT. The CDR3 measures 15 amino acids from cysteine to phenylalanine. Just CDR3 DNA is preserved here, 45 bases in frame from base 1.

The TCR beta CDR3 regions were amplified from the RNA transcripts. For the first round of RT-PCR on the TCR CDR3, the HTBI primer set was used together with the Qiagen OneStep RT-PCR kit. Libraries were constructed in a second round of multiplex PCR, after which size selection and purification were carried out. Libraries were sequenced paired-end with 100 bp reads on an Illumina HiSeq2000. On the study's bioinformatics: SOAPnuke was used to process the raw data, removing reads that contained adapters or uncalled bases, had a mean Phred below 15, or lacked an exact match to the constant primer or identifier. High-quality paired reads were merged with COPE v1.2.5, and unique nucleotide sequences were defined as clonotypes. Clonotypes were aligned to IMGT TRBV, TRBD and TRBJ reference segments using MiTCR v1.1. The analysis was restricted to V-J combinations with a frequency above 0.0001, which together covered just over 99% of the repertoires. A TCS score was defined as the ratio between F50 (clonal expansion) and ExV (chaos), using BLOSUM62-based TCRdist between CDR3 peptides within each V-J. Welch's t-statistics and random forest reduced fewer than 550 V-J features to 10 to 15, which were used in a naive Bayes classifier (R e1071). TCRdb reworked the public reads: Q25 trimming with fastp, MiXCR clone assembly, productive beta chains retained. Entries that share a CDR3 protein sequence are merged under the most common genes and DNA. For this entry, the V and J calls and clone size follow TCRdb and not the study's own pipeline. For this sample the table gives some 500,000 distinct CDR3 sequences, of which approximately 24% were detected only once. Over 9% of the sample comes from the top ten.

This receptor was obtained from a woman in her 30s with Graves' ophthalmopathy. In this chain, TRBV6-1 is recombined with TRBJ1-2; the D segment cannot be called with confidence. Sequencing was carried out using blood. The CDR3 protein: CASIPGGSANYGYTF. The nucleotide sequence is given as TGTGCCAGCATCCCAGGAGGGTCAGCTAACTATGGCTACACCTTC.